The next 11 T cell receptor beta chains were all read from a single sample in a study of human T cells and chemical hapten exposure. Noted time point: patch test 3, about 24 weeks after DPC sensitization. Treatment indicated: therapeutic diphenylcyclopropenone sensitization with weekly scalp DPC. TCRdb redid the calling of the RACE reads with MiXCR, one entry per CDR3 protein. The data show 97,000 or so distinct CDR3 sequences, roughly a quarter seen once. The source material was whole blood, sampled in connection with sensitization to the hapten diphenylcyclopropenone (DPC). Receptors originate from a man aged 40-49 years with alopecia areata. Some clones in this sample may be carry-over from other donors' samples.

The rearrangement uses TRBV12-3 or TRBV12-4 and TRBJ2-7; 8 bases agree with TRBD1. The V and J ends lost 5 bases and 7 bases, in that order; junction bases with no gene match: 10. The CDR3 is made up of 14 amino acids. In DNA form, the CDR3 reads TGTGCCAGCAGTCCGAGGACAGGGCTTGGAGAGCAGTACTTC. Its translation is CASSPRTGLGEQYF.

CDR3 region: CASSSWTSGITDTQYF. CDR3 nucleotide sequence: TGTGCCAGCAGCTCGTGGACTAGCGGGATCACAGATACGCAGTATTTT. The V gene is TRBV3-1, the J gene TRBJ2-3, with 12 bases aligning to TRBD2. Per germline, CDR1 LGHDT and CDR2 YNNKEL (reference sequence). V was pared by 5 bases and J by 2 bases, with 5 bases of the junction left unmatched. The CDR3 runs 16 residues.

V and J are TRBV5-4 and TRBJ1-3; D might be TRBD1 (5 bases). Trimming left V 1 base short and J 0 bases short, with 17 bases between. This CDR3 has 18 amino acids. Per the germline V gene, CDR1 is SGHNT and CDR2 is YYREEE (reference sequence). CDR3 bases: TGTGCCAGCAGCTTGCAGGGTTTGGACACCCGCTCTGGAAACACCATATATTTT. Its translation is CASSLQGLDTRSGNTIYF.

This clonotype was seen a handful of times. This chain joins TRBV30 and TRBJ2-7, with unresolved D. This CDR3 is built from 12 residues. Germline CDR1 GTSNPN, CDR2 SVGIG (reference sequence). With 4 bases removed from V and 2 bases from J, the gap between germline ends came to 9 bases. This CDR3 is CAWTPSPYEQYF. The CDR3 DNA sequence: TGTGCCTGGACCCCCAGCCCCTACGAGCAGTACTTC.

This clonotype has a handful of counts. V usage is TRBV21-1 and J usage is TRBJ2-3; the table's D call of TRBD1 was not tested on the DNA. TRBV21-1 is deemed a pseudogene. CDR3 size: 14 residues. As DNA, the CDR3 is TGTGCCAGCCCTCAGGGGGTTAGCACAGATACGCAGTATTTT. The encoded protein is CASPQGVSTDTQYF.

The chain recombines TRBV12-3 or TRBV12-4 with TRBJ2-3; 7 bases agree with TRBD1. The CDR3 covers 15 residues. The J segment lost 1 base and the V segment lost 6 bases, leaving 7 bases of the junction unmatched. CDR3 DNA: TGTGCCAGCAGCTACCGACAGGGTCGCACAGATACGCAGTATTTT. As protein: CASSYRQGRTDTQYF.

The sample holds a few counts of this clonotype. The chain recombines TRBV7-9 with TRBJ2-4; D perhaps matches TRBD2 (6 bases). The V gene's germline CDR1 is SEHNR and CDR2 FQNEAQ (reference sequence). The CDR3 sequence is 19 residues long. Trimming left V 4 bases short and J 6 bases short, with 28 bases between. CDR3 in amino acids: CASSYLIGTGDFGGNIQYF. CDR3 nucleotide sequence: TGTGCCAGCAGCTATCTCATCGGGACGGGAGATTTCGGTGGAAACATTCAGTACTTC.

The gene calls are TRBV6-6 and TRBJ2-3; 8 bases fit TRBD1. Germline trimming cut 7 bases from V and 0 bases from J; bases unmatched to any gene: 6. Germline V lookup: CDR1 MNHNY, CDR2 SVGAGI (reference sequence). The CDR3 loop spans 15 amino acids. CDR3 region: CASTNRGISTDTQYF. The CDR3 nucleotides are TGTGCCAGCACAAACAGGGGGATAAGCACAGATACGCAGTATTTT.

This clonotype was picked up one time. V is TRBV12-3 or TRBV12-4 and J is TRBJ2-1, with D uncertain. The CDR3 loop spans 16 amino acids. Trimming left V 2 bases short and J 0 bases short, with 11 bases between. In DNA form, the CDR3 reads TGTGCCAGCAGTTTACACGGGCGGAGCTCCTACAATGAGCAGTTCTTC. Protein product: CASSLHGRSSYNEQFF.

The gene calls are TRBV5-1 and TRBJ1-4; unclear D gene. Germline V lookup: CDR1 SGHRS, CDR2 YFSETQ. The CDR3 has 12 amino acids. The germline V and J ends were trimmed by 2 bases and 8 bases, with 7 bases remaining between them. In DNA, the CDR3 is TGCGCCAGCAGCTTCGACACCGAAAAACTGTTTTTT. Translating it yields CASSFDTEKLFF.

This clonotype was found many times. The V call is TRBV20-1, the J call TRBJ1-1; TRBD1 matches 7 bases. Germline V lookup: CDR1 DFQATT, CDR2 SNEGSKA (reference sequence). Trimming cost V 4 bases and J 2 bases; bases outside gene matches: 10. The CDR3 runs to 15 residues. The CDR3 bases are TGCAGTGCTAAAAGAAGGGACAGCCATAACACTGAAGCTTTCTTT. This codes for CSAKRRDSHNTEAFF.